The 5 T cell receptor beta chains reported below all come from one sample, sequenced in a study of early T cells in non-severe SARS-CoV-2 infection (dated by TCRdb to the early 2020s). Library preparation employed 5' RACE. The run used a NextSeq 500. TCRdb reworked the public reads: Q25 trimming with fastp, MiXCR clone assembly, productive beta chains retained. Entries are consolidated by CDR3 protein sequence, retaining the most common genes and DNA. The sample table holds under 30,000 distinct CDR3 sequences, of which more than 4% were seen once. The top ten constitute under 6.5% of the sample. What was sequenced was whole blood. These receptors all come from an adult who was a healthcare worker with PCR-confirmed SARS-CoV-2 infection or an uninfected control (not recorded which).

In this sample, this clonotype turned up a few times. This sequence joins TRBV6-4 and TRBJ1-1; D is uncertain. Trimming removed 4 bases at V and 2 bases at J, with 8 bases between. The CDR3 contains 13 residues. The germline CDR1 and CDR2 sequences are MRHNA and SNTAGT. For the CDR3, the DNA is TGTGCCAGCAGTGCGGAAGTAAACACTGAAGCTTTCTTT. Residues: CASSAEVNTEAFF.

In its sample, this clonotype was seen a few times. The V gene is TRBV3-1, the J gene TRBJ2-2; D perhaps matches TRBD2 (6 bases). This CDR3 spans 17 amino acids. Trimming removed 4 bases at V and 1 base at J, with 16 bases between. Germline loops: CDR1 LGHDT, CDR2 YNNKEL (reference sequence). In DNA, the CDR3 is TGTGCCAGCAGCCCTACTGGAGGTAGCGGGAACACCGGGGAGCTGTTTTTT. Translated, it gives CASSPTGGSGNTGELFF.

The chain joins TRBV6-2 or TRBV6-3 to TRBJ2-7, with 15 bases aligning to TRBD2. CDR3 length equals 15 residues. Germline CDR1 is MNHEY and CDR2 is SVGEGT. V shed 6 bases, J shed 2 bases, and the junction held 2 bases outside the gene matches. The CDR3 is CASSRTSGGAYEQYF. CDR3 sequence (DNA): TGTGCCAGCAGCAGGACTAGCGGGGGGGCCTACGAGCAGTACTTC.

This clonotype was detected many times. The rearrangement uses TRBV5-4 and TRBJ2-2, with D tentatively TRBD1 (6 bases). V was trimmed by 2 bases and J by 2 bases, leaving 10 bases between them. The CDR3 loop spans 15 amino acids. Germline V CDR1 and CDR2: SGHNT, YYREEE (reference sequence). The CDR3 DNA reads TGTGCCAGCAGCTTACGGACAGCCAACACCGGGGAGCTGTTTTTT. Amino acids: CASSLRTANTGELFF.

This clonotype has ten or more counts. The rearrangement uses TRBV5-1 and TRBJ1-1, with a possible D match to TRBD1 (5 bases). This CDR3 is 15 amino acids long. CDR1 SGHRS and CDR2 YFSETQ come from the germline V gene. Trimming stripped 3 bases from V and 0 bases from J, with 12 bases between. The CDR3 region is CASSSGLGMNTEAFF. As DNA, the CDR3 is TGCGCCAGCAGCTCAGGGTTGGGGATGAACACTGAAGCTTTCTTT.